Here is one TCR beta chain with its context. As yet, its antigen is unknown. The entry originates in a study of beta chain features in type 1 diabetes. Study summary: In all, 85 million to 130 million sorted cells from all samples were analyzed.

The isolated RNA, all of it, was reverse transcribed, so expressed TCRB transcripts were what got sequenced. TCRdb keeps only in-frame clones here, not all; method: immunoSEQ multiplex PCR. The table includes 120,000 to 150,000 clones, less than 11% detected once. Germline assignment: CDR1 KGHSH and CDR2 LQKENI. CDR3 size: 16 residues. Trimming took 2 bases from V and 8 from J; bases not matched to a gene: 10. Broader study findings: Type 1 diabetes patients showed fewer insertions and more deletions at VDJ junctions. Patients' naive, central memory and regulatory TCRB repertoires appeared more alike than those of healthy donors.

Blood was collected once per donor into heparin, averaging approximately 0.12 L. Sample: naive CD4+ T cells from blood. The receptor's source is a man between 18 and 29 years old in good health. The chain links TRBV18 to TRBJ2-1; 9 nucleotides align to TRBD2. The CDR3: CASSPLAGAHGYEQFF. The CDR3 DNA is TGTGCCAGCTCACCATTAGCGGGGGCCCACGGGTATGAGCAGTTCTTC.